These 16 T cell receptor beta chains share one sample of origin, sequenced in a study of T cells expressing NK-cell markers (dated by TCRdb to 2018 to 2021). To prepare the library, 5' RACE was applied. Sequencing used an Illumina HiSeq 2000. TCRdb reprocessed the reads, reporting each CDR3 protein sequence once and no DNA. The table for this sample records 500,000 to 700,000 distinct CDR3 sequences. Approximately 3.5% of the sample belongs to the ten largest clones. Material for sequencing was blood T cells: a sorted CD56 or NKG2C T cell subset, CD4+ or CD8+ T cells, or bulk PBMC T cells (not recorded which). All receptors come from a man in his late teens or twenties in good health. Donor details come from another sample of the same person, matched by shared clones.

The chain couples TRBV15 to TRBJ2-3; TCRdb names TRBD2, which stays unverified in the absence of DNA. Germline CDR1 is LNHNV and CDR2 is YYDKDF (reference sequence). This CDR3 comprises 15 residues. CDR3: CATSEWTSGSGTQYF.

CDR3 sequence reads: CASSPGHHNPYNEQFF. The chain employs TRBV5-1 and TRBJ2-1; as DNA is missing, the TRBD1 call by TCRdb cannot be tested. The CDR3 extends over 16 amino acids. The germline V gene encodes CDR1 SGHRS and CDR2 YFSETQ. Filled out from reference TRBV5-1 and TRBJ2-1, the complete variable domain reads KAGVTQTPRYLIKTRGQQVTLSCSPISGHRSVSWYQQTPGQGLQFLFEYFSETQRNKGNFPGRFSGRQFSNSRSEMNVSTLELGDSALYLCASSPGHHNPYNEQFFGPGTRLTVL.

The rearrangement joins TRBV28 to TRBJ2-4; there is no DNA to check the TCRdb D call of TRBD1. Looked up from germline, CDR1 is MDHEN and CDR2 is SYDVKM. The CDR3 is made up of 14 amino acids. CDR3 sequence reads: CASRSDSEKNIQYF.

The V and J genes are TRBV28 and TRBJ1-5; as DNA is missing, the TRBD1 call by TCRdb cannot be tested. Germline V CDR1 and CDR2: MDHEN, SYDVKM. CDR3 length: 17 residues. CDR3 sequence: CASSLVLGQGNNQPQHF.

V and J are TRBV4-2 and TRBJ2-5; the D gene TCRdb calls, TRBD1, cannot be checked with no DNA. The germline CDR1 and CDR2 sequences are LGHNA and YNFKEQ. The CDR3 runs 17 residues. The chain's CDR3 is CASSQGSGNVFEETQYF.

This chain joins TRBV12-3 or TRBV12-4 and TRBJ2-3; the D call from TCRdb, TRBD1, cannot be confirmed without DNA. CDR3 length equals 14 residues. CDR3 in amino acids: CASTWTGQVDTQYF.

V usage is TRBV4-3 and J usage is TRBJ1-1; TCRdb's D call, TRBD1, is unchecked because there is no DNA. Germline lookup yields CDR1 LGHNA and CDR2 YSLEER. This CDR3 is built from 15 residues. The CDR3 reads CASSQGGGKNTEAFF.

This sequence joins TRBV15 and TRBJ2-1; there is no DNA to check the TCRdb D call of TRBD1. Germline V CDR1 and CDR2: LNHNV, YYDKDF (reference sequence). This CDR3 comprises 12 residues. The CDR3 spells CATSKGGDEQFF.

The chain joins TRBV20-1 to TRBJ1-2; the D gene TCRdb calls, TRBD1, cannot be checked with no DNA. Per the germline V gene, CDR1 is DFQATT and CDR2 is SNEGSKA (reference sequence). This CDR3 spans 16 amino acids. The CDR3 sequence is CSARFPGHPGSYGYTF.

The rearrangement links TRBV6-2 or TRBV6-3 to TRBJ2-3; the D call of TRBD1 rests on TCRdb alone, since no DNA is present to check it. The CDR3 runs to 13 residues. Germline V lookup: CDR1 MNHEY, CDR2 SVGEGT. CDR3: CASSRPAADTQYF.

The rearrangement uses TRBV29-1 and TRBJ2-4; TCRdb picks TRBD1, but there is no DNA to check that call. The germline V gene has CDR1 SQVTM and CDR2 ANQGSEA. The CDR3 is made up of 13 amino acids. The CDR3 spells CSVEQGWENIQYF.

This chain connects TRBV20-1 to TRBJ2-1. Germline assignment: CDR1 DFQATT and CDR2 SNEGSKA (reference sequence). The CDR3 covers 15 residues. The CDR3 reads CSARMSGLYYNEQFF.

The rearrangement joins TRBV7-3 to TRBJ2-5. Germline CDR1 and CDR2: SGHTA and FQGTGA. CDR3 length: 13 amino acids. The CDR3 is CASSLNRLETQYF. Full variable domain (rest looked up from reference TRBV7-3 and TRBJ2-5): GAGVSQTPSNKVTEKGKYVELRCDPISGHTALYWYRQSLGQGPEFLIYFQGTGAADDSGLPNDRFFAVRPEGSVSTLKIQRTERGDSAVYLCASSLNRLETQYFGPGTRLLVL.

J is TRBJ2-3 and V is TRBV9; TCRdb calls TRBD2, which cannot be checked without DNA. The CDR3 extends over 18 amino acids. Germline V gene lookup returns CDR1 SGDLS and CDR2 YYNGEE. This chain's CDR3 is CASSAAGGTSGIADTQYF.

This chain joins TRBV5-1 and TRBJ2-1; TCRdb proposes TRBD1, but this gene call is untestable without DNA. The CDR3 length is 15 residues. CDR1 and CDR2 from the germline V gene are SGHRS and YFSETQ. The CDR3 reads CASSLAGRGFNEQFF.

The chain links TRBV3-1 to TRBJ2-5. Germline values: CDR1 LGHDT, CDR2 YNNKEL (reference sequence). The CDR3 extends over 14 amino acids. The CDR3 is CASSTVTIGETQYF.